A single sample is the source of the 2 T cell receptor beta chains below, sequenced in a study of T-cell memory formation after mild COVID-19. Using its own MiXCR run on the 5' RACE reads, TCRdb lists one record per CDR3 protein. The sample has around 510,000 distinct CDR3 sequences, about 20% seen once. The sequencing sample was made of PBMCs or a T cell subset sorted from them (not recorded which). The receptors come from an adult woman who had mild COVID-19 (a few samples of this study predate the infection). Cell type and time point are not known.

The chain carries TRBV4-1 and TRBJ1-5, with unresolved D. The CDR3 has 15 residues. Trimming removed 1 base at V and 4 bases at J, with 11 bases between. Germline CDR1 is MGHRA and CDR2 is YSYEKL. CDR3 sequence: CASSQVATGNQPQHF. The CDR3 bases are TGCGCCAGCAGCCAAGTTGCGACGGGGAATCAGCCCCAGCATTTT.

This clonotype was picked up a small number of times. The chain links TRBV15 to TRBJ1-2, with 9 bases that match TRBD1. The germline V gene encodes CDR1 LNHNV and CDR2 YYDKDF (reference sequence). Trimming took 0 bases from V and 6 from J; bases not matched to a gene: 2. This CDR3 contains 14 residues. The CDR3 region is CATSRETGGDGYTF. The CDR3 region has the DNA TGTGCCACCAGCAGAGAAACAGGGGGCGATGGCTACACCTTC.